Sequencing of this TCR beta chain was carried out in a study of blood T cell repertoires in COVID-19. Study background: Spain, Italy and the United States supplied samples that represented acute and convalescent COVID-19.

Only in-frame clones appear in the TCRdb table, and some are missing; sequencing was by immunoSEQ multiplex PCR. The table lists 200,000 to 250,000 clones, 86% of them singletons. This clone was detected only once. Trimming stripped 3 bases from V and 9 bases from J, with 18 bases between. Germline lookup yields CDR1 LNHDA and CDR2 SQIVND (reference sequence). The CDR3 totals 16 residues. The receptor was isolated from a woman aged 45-59 years who had recovered from COVID-19. The sample comprised PBMCs or T cells enriched from blood (not recorded which). V usage is TRBV19 and J usage is TRBJ1-6, with D unresolved. The chain's CDR3 is CASSMLRVLSPSPLHF. As DNA, the CDR3 is TGTGCCAGTAGTATGCTCCGGGTCCTAAGTCCTTCACCCCTCCACTTT.